The T cell receptor (beta chain) described here comes from a study of OX40 agonist ivuxolimab in advanced cancers. Study-level background: Each dose-escalation patient presented with hepatocellular carcinoma, melanoma, renal cell or head and neck cancer.

Sequencing used immunoSEQ multiplex PCR; TCRdb keeps in-frame clones, though not all of them. The profile shows tens of thousands of clones, about nine tenths of them singletons. CDR3 length: 14 residues. J lost 3 bases, V lost 3 bases, and 1 base had no gene match. Germline CDR1 and CDR2: KGHSH and LQKENI. Whole-study findings and limits: In the 0.1 to 3.0 mg/kg range, CD4+ and CD8+ blood T cells had expanded clonally by week 6. Compared with CD4+, CD8+ T cells on average had more expanded clones.

As to this clone: What it binds is unknown.

This sequence was found in an adult with an advanced solid tumor such as melanoma, head and neck, liver or kidney cancer. The sequencing here drew on CD4+ or CD8+ T cells sorted from blood, taken in a trial of the OX40 agonist ivuxolimab. The V call is TRBV18, the J call TRBJ2-7; 11 positions match TRBD1. The CDR3 DNA sequence: TGTGCCAGCTCACCGGGACAGGGGGTCTACGAGCAGTACTTC. Translation gives CASSPGQGVYEQYF. Filled out from reference TRBV18 and TRBJ2-7, the complete variable domain reads NAGVMQNPRHLVRRRGQEARLRCSPMKGHSHVYWYRQLPEEGLKFMVYLQKENIIDESGMPKERFSAEFPKEGPSILRIQQVVRGDSAAYFCASSPGQGVYEQYFGPGTRLTVT.